This entry is about one TCR beta chain. This specimen belongs to a study of control samples from healthy donors and cancer patients. This CDR3 region has 17 residues. Deletions cut 4 bases from V and 3 bases from J, with 21 bases between. The germline gives CDR1 SNHLY, CDR2 FYNNEI. This table comes from immunoSEQ multiplex PCR, and its TCRdb copy is limited to in-frame clones, with some not included. The sample lists some 22,000 clones, roughly 84% occurring once. This sequence was found in a man between 60 and 75 years old with colorectal cancer. The gene calls are TRBV2 and TRBJ1-1; the D gene is possibly TRBD1 (5 bases). Sequences were obtained from PBMCs. The CDR3 region has the DNA TGTGCCAGCAGTGCGGGGCCGTGGGGGGGAGGCTACACTGAAGCTTTCTTT. Translating it yields CASSAGPWGGGYTEAFF.